The rows below give T cell receptor beta chains drawn from one sample of a study of PD-L1 blockade in urothelial cancer. Clones were sequenced by immunoSEQ multiplex PCR, and TCRdb holds only the in-frame ones, with some missing. This sample has 45,000 to 55,000 clones, with 86% found just once. Here the sequenced sample was PBMCs, taken around atezolizumab (anti-PD-L1) treatment. The receptors stem from a man aged 60 to 69 with urothelial cancer. Both conserved end residues are part of each CDR3. A D gene is named only where the DNA matches it firmly. Only part of the rows carry a size: once, few, many, or a class if the clone is expanded.

>TRBV28|-|TRBD1|TRBJ2-7
CASSSTGNNYEQYF
TGTGCCAGCAGTTCGACAGGGAATAATTACGAGCAGTACTTC
>TRBV10-3|-|TRBD1|TRBJ2-1
CAITPDRGYNEQFF
TGTGCCATCACCCCAGACAGGGGGTACAATGAGCAGTTCTTC
>TRBV11-2|few|TRBD1|TRBJ2-2
CASSFLRGRTTGELFF
TGTGCCAGCAGCTTTCTCAGGGGGCGCACCACCGGGGAGCTGTTTTTT
>TRBV5-1|-|TRBD1|TRBJ2-7
CASSPGTGTEQYF
TGCGCCAGCAGCCCGGGGACAGGCACCGAGCAGTACTTC
>TRBV4-3|few|-|TRBJ2-2
CASSQEAVSGELFF
TGCGCCAGCAGCCAAGAAGCCGTTAGCGGGGAGCTGTTTTTT
>TRBV14|few|-|TRBJ1-1
CASSQRQMNTEAFF
TGTGCCAGCAGCCAGAGGCAAATGAACACTGAAGCTTTCTTT
>TRBV5-8|-|-|TRBJ2-4
CASSLGMGGGQNIQYF
TGTGCCAGCAGCCTGGGTATGGGCGGAGGACAAAACATTCAGTACTTC
>TRBV6-5|-|TRBD1|TRBJ1-3
CASSSAGTGGNTIYF
TGTGCCAGCAGTTCCGCTGGGACAGGGGGAAACACCATATATTTT
>TRBV7-9|-|-|TRBJ2-1
CASSRYSSYNEQFF
TGTGCCAGCAGTCGGTACAGCTCCTACAATGAGCAGTTCTTC
>TRBV30|-|-|TRBJ1-1
CAWGQQNTEAFF
TGTGCCTGGGGACAACAGAACACTGAAGCTTTCTTT
>TRBV5-1|-|TRBD1|TRBJ1-4
CASSPQGQGIYEKLFF
TGCGCCAGCAGCCCACAGGGACAGGGAATTTATGAAAAACTGTTTTTT
>TRBV5-1|-|TRBD1|TRBJ2-5
CASSLKYKTGQGDETQYF
TGCGCCAGCAGCTTGAAATATAAAACAGGACAGGGGGACGAGACCCAGTACTTC
>TRBV19|-|-|TRBJ1-4
CASSFRGTNEKLFF
TGTGCCAGTAGTTTCAGGGGAACTAATGAAAAACTGTTTTTT
>TRBV7-9|-|-|TRBJ1-5
CASSLAAGNNQPQHF
TGTGCCAGCAGCTTAGCGGCAGGTAACAATCAGCCCCAGCATTTT
>TRBV27|-|-|TRBJ1-6
CASSRSYNSPLHF
TGTGCCAGCAGTCGCTCCTATAATTCACCCCTCCACTTT
>TRBV27|-|TRBD1|TRBJ2-7
CASSLRGTGRSSYEQYF
TGTGCCAGCAGTTTACGGGGGACAGGACGTAGCTCCTACGAGCAGTACTTC
>TRBV7-2|-|-|TRBJ1-2
CASSLDRNGGYTF
TGTGCCAGCAGTCTTGACAGGAACGGTGGCTACACCTTC
>TRBV30|once|TRBD1|TRBJ1-5
CAWSGTGNPNQPQHF
TGTGCCTGGAGCGGGACAGGGAATCCCAATCAGCCCCAGCATTTT
>TRBV9|-|-|TRBJ2-5
CASSVSPGRGAQETQYF
TGTGCCAGCAGCGTATCCCCCGGCCGGGGGGCCCAAGAGACCCAGTACTTC
>TRBV5-1|-|-|TRBJ2-7
CASSQGQSRPYEQYF
TGCGCCAGCAGCCAAGGACAGTCGCGGCCCTACGAGCAGTACTTC
>TRBV18|-|TRBD1|TRBJ1-4
CASSRTGEGEKLFF
TGTGCCAGCTCGAGGACAGGGGAGGGTGAAAAACTGTTTTTT
>TRBV9|-|TRBD1|TRBJ1-4
CASSFGTGANEKLFF
TGTGCCAGCAGCTTTGGGACAGGGGCTAATGAAAAACTGTTTTTT
>TRBV4-2|-|TRBD1|TRBJ2-5
CASSQPDRGETQYF
TGTGCCAGCAGCCAACCGGACAGGGGCGAGACCCAGTACTTC
>TRBV19|-|-|TRBJ1-1
CASNLQGGTEAFF
TGTGCCAGTAACCTACAAGGAGGCACTGAAGCTTTCTTT
>TRBV9|-|-|TRBJ2-2
CASSEYSSTNTGELFF
TGTGCCAGCAGCGAGTATAGCAGCACGAACACCGGGGAGCTGTTTTTT
>TRBV5-1|-|TRBD1|TRBJ1-3
CASSLQGSGNTIYF
TGCGCCAGCAGCCTACAGGGGTCAGGAAACACCATATATTTT
>TRBV11-3|-|-|TRBJ2-2
CASSQRAGNTGELFF
TGTGCCAGCAGCCAAAGGGCGGGGAACACCGGGGAGCTGTTTTTT
>TRBV10-3|-|-|TRBJ1-5
CAIREIAGQPQHF
TGTGCCATCAGGGAGATCGCGGGTCAGCCCCAGCATTTT
>TRBV2|-|-|TRBJ1-6
CASSVGQSYNSPLHF
TGTGCCAGCAGCGTAGGACAGTCCTATAATTCACCCCTCCACTTT
>TRBV2|once|TRBD1|TRBJ2-6
CASTKQGNGANVLTF
TGTGCCAGCACCAAACAGGGGAATGGGGCCAACGTCCTGACTTTC
>TRBV6-5|-|TRBD1|TRBJ1-1
CASSPGTGLNTEAFF
TGTGCCAGCAGTCCCGGGACAGGGTTGAACACTGAAGCTTTCTTT
>TRBV11-1|-|-|TRBJ2-3
CASSHVGAGRTDTQYF
TGTGCCAGCAGCCACGTCGGGGCAGGGAGGACAGATACGCAGTATTTT
>TRBV4-3|-|TRBD2|TRBJ2-7
CASSQDLAGSYEQYF
TGCGCCAGCAGCCAAGACCTAGCGGGGTCTTACGAGCAGTACTTC
>TRBV5-6|-|TRBD1|TRBJ1-1
CASSWTRTGRLEAFF
TGTGCCAGCAGCTGGACCCGGACAGGGCGACTTGAAGCTTTCTTT
>TRBV30|-|TRBD2|TRBJ2-1
CAWSVRRGERGSSYNEQFF
TGTGCCTGGAGTGTACGCCGCGGGGAGCGGGGGTCCTCCTACAATGAGCAGTTCTTC
>TRBV9|-|TRBD1|TRBJ2-2
CASSPRTGGAGELFF
TGTGCCAGCAGCCCCCGGACAGGGGGGGCCGGGGAGCTGTTTTTT
>TRBV6-1|-|-|TRBJ1-3
CASSDGGARSGNTIYF
TGTGCCAGCAGTGACGGAGGGGCCCGCTCTGGAAACACCATATATTTT
>TRBV6-6|-|TRBD1|TRBJ1-4
CASRSGGSGEKLFF
TGTGCCAGCAGGTCAGGGGGTAGTGGTGAAAAACTGTTTTTT
>TRBV18|-|-|TRBJ1-1
CASSRGLSNTEAFF
TGTGCCAGCTCAAGGGGACTCTCGAACACTGAAGCTTTCTTT
>TRBV6-1|-|-|TRBJ1-2
CASSDWEGPHYGYTF
TGTGCCAGCAGTGATTGGGAGGGACCCCACTATGGCTACACCTTC
>TRBV7-9|-|-|TRBJ2-2
CASSLGGAILTGELFF
TGTGCCAGCAGCTTAGGCGGGGCCATCCTTACCGGGGAGCTGTTTTTT
>TRBV7-2|-|TRBD2|TRBJ2-3
CASSLALAGGTDTQYF
TGTGCCAGCAGCTTAGCCCTAGCGGGGGGGACAGATACGCAGTATTTT
>TRBV6-5|once|TRBD1|TRBJ1-2
CASSRQGYGYTF
TGTGCCAGCAGCAGACAGGGTTATGGCTACACCTTC
>TRBV2|-|-|TRBJ2-3
CASSEGGLGTQYF
TGTGCCAGCAGTGAAGGGGGGCTGGGTACGCAGTATTTT
>TRBV4-2|-|TRBD2|TRBJ2-3
CASSQEGSGTSGWVDTQYF
TGTGCCAGCAGCCAAGAAGGGTCGGGAACTAGCGGGTGGGTGGATACGCAGTATTTT
>TRBV9|once|TRBD1|TRBJ1-2
CASSARGRDYGYTF
TGTGCCAGCAGTGCCAGGGGGCGCGACTATGGCTACACCTTC
>TRBV5-1|once|-|TRBJ2-2
CASSSDTNTGELFF
TGCGCCAGCAGCTCCGACACTAACACCGGGGAGCTGTTTTTT
>TRBV10-3|-|TRBD1|TRBJ1-2
CAVRQGTNYGYTF
TGTGCCGTAAGACAGGGGACTAACTATGGCTACACCTTC
>TRBV30|once|-|TRBJ1-4
CAWCPGPGGEKLFF
TGTGCCTGGTGCCCAGGGCCGGGGGGTGAAAAACTGTTTTTT
>TRBV7-2|-|-|TRBJ1-5
CASSLTFSGNQPQHF
TGTGCCAGCAGCTTAACATTTTCCGGCAATCAGCCCCAGCATTTT
>TRBV6-6|-|-|TRBJ2-7
CASNRDNSYEQYF
TGTGCCAGCAACCGGGACAACTCCTACGAGCAGTACTTC